This T cell receptor beta chain was recovered during a study of T cell changes during pregnancy in multiple sclerosis. Only one count was recorded for this clone. Trimming stripped 6 bases from V and 7 bases from J, with 13 bases between. CDR1 and CDR2 (germline): MDHEN, SYDVKM. There are 13 residues in the CDR3. Produced via immunoSEQ multiplex PCR; TCRdb's table is partial and in-frame only. The sample lists roughly 52,000 clones, 94% seen once, with approximately 3.5% in the top ten. The sequenced sample was CD8+ T cells from peripheral blood mononuclear cells, obtained in the third trimester of pregnancy. The origin of this receptor is a female donor with multiple sclerosis, enrolled in a pregnancy study. The chain couples TRBV28 to TRBJ1-5, with D tentatively TRBD1 (5 bases). The CDR3 spells CASRGRGMQPQHF. The CDR3 DNA is TGTGCCAGCAGAGGTCGGGGGATGCAGCCCCAGCATTTT.